This TCR beta chain was captured in a study of response to subunit inactivated influenza vaccine. Overall study findings and caveats: The authors proposed limited new T cell recruitment per seasonal influenza vaccination.

TCRdb itself ran the RT-PCR reads through MiXCR, one entry per CDR3 protein. The sample gives about 780,000 distinct CDR3 sequences, approximately 17% of which show up once; roughly 11% is in the top ten. Germline V gives CDR1 LGHNA, CDR2 YSLEER. The CDR3 covers 14 residues. Trimming removed 1 base at V and 4 bases at J, with 7 bases between. This clonotype has a handful of counts. Its antigen remains unidentified. The rearrangement links TRBV4-3 to TRBJ2-2; D not resolved. The sequence was obtained from a man aged 50-60 years who received an inactivated influenza vaccine. Sequences were derived from PBMCs from blood, sampled less than 6 days after vaccination. CDR3 sequence reads: CASSQGHSTGELFF. CDR3 bases: TGCGCCAGCAGCCAAGGACATTCCACCGGGGAGCTGTTTTTT.